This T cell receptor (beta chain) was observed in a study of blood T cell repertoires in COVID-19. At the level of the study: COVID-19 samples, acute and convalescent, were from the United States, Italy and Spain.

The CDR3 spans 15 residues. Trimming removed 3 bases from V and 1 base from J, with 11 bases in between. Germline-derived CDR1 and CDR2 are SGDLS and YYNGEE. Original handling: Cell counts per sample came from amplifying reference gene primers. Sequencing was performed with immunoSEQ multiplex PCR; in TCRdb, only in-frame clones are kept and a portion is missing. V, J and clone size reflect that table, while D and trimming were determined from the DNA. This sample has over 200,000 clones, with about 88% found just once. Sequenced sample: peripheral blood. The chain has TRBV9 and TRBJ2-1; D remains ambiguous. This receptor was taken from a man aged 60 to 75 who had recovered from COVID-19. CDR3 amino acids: CASSGHLPSYNEQFF. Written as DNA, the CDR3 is TGTGCCAGCAGCGGACACCTCCCTTCCTACAATGAGCAGTTCTTC.